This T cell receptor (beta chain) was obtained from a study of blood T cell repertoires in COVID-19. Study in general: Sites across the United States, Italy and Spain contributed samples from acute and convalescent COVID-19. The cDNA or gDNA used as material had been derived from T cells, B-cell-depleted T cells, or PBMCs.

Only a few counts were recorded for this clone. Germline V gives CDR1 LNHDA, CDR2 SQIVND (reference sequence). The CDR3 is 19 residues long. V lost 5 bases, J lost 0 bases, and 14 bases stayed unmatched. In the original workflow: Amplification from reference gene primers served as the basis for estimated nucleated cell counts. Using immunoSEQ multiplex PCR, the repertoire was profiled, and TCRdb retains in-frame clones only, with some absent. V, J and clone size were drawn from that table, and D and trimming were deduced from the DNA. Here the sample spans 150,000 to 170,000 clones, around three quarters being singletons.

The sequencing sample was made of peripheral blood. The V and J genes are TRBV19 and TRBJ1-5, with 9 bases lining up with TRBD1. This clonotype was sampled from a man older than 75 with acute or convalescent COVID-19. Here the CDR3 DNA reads TGTGCCAGTAGTCGAAATGGGGGGACAGGGCTCCTTAGCAATCAGCCCCAGCATTTT. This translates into CASSRNGGTGLLSNQPQHF.